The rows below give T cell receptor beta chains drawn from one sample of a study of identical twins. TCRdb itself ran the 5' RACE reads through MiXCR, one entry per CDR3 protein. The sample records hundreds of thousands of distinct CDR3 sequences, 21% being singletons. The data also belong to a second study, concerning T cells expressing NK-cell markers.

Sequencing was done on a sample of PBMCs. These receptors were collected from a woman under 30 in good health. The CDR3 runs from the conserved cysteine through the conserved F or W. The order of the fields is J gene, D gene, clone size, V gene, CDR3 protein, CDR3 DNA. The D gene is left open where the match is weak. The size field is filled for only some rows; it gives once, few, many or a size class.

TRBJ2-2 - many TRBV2 CASSDRGALGELFF TGTGCCAGCAGTGATAGGGGGGCTCTCGGGGAGCTGTTTTTT
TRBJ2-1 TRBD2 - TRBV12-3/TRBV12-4 CARSGIPYNEQFF TGTGCCAGGAGCGGGATACCCTACAATGAGCAGTTCTTC
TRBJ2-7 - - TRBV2 CASRAGPEDYEQYF TGTGCCAGCAGGGCCGGGCCTGAGGACTACGAGCAGTACTTC
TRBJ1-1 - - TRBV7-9 CASRRVQGSNAEAFF TGTGCCAGCAGACGAGTACAGGGCTCGAACGCTGAAGCTTTCTTT
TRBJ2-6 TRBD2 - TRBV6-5 CASSYRLAGSRAGANVLTF TGTGCCAGCAGTTACCGGCTAGCGGGTTCACGAGCTGGGGCCAACGTCCTGACTTTC
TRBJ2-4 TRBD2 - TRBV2 CASIHGLAGPGWAKNIQYF TGTGCCAGCATCCATGGGCTAGCGGGTCCCGGATGGGCCAAAAACATTCAGTACTTC
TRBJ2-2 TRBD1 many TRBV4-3 CASSPDRVRDTGELFF TGCGCCAGCAGCCCCGACAGGGTACGGGACACCGGGGAGCTGTTTTTT
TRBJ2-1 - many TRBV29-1 CSAQVDLRVNEQFF TGCAGCGCCCAAGTGGACCTCCGGGTGAATGAGCAGTTCTTC
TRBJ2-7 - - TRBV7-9 CASSVLTGYEQYF TGTGCCAGCAGCGTATTAACAGGATACGAGCAGTACTTC
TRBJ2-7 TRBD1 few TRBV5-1 CASSLLDRGSYEQYF TGCGCCAGCAGCTTGCTCGACAGGGGCTCCTACGAGCAGTACTTC
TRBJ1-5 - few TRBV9 CASSPGPYSNQPQHF TGTGCCAGCAGCCCCGGGCCCTATAGCAATCAGCCCCAGCATTTT
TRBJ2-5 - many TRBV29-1 CSVEPGPRETQYF TGCAGCGTTGAGCCCGGGCCTCGTGAGACCCAGTACTTC
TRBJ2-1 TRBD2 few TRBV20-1 CSASRASGSGNEQFF TGCAGTGCTAGTCGAGCTAGCGGGAGTGGGAATGAGCAGTTCTTC
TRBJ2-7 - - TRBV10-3 CATESGDRLEQYF TGTGCCACCGAATCGGGGGATCGGCTCGAGCAGTACTTC
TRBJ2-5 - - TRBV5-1 CASSAGSNWEKTQYF TGCGCCAGCAGCGCCGGGTCGAACTGGGAAAAGACCCAGTACTTC
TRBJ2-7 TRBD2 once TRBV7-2 CASSPGPSGYYEQYF TGTGCCAGCAGCCCAGGGCCTAGCGGGTACTACGAGCAGTACTTC
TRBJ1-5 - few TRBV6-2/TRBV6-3 CASGGEWDDQPQHF TGTGCCAGCGGGGGCGAATGGGACGATCAGCCCCAGCATTTT
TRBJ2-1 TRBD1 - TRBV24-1 CATSDPDRGDEQFF TGTGCCACCAGTGACCCGGACAGGGGCGATGAGCAGTTCTTC
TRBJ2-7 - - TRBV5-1 CASSDGRAVAYEQYF TGCGCCAGCAGTGATGGACGGGCAGTCGCGTACGAGCAGTACTTC
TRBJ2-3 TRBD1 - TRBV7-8 CASSTGQGRMGTDTQYF TGTGCCAGCAGCACGGGACAGGGGCGGATGGGCACAGATACGCAGTATTTT
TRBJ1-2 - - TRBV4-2 CAMSPGLDNYGYTF TGTGCCATGAGCCCTGGGCTGGATAACTATGGCTACACCTTC
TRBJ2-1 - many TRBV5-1 CASSLLGGVNEQFF TGCGCCAGCAGCCTGCTGGGCGGTGTGAATGAGCAGTTCTTC
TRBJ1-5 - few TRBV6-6 CATMGGGPQPQHF TGTGCCACCATGGGTGGGGGGCCTCAGCCCCAGCATTTT
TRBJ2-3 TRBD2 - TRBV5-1 CASSLEASGRAGDTQYF TGCGCCAGCAGCTTGGAGGCCAGCGGGAGGGCCGGAGATACGCAGTATTTT
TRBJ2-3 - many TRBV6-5 CASSYSSASTDTQYF TGTGCCAGCAGTTACTCGAGTGCTAGCACAGATACGCAGTATTTT
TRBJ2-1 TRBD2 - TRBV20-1 CSASGGGAVSDEQFF TGCAGTGCTAGCGGCGGGGGGGCCGTTTCGGATGAGCAGTTCTTC
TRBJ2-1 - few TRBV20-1 CSARRFGDNEQFF TGCAGTGCTAGGAGGTTCGGCGACAATGAGCAGTTCTTC
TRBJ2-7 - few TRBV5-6 CASSLRDWTPYGAYF TGTGCCAGCAGCTTGCGGGACTGGACCCCCTACGGCGCCTACTTC
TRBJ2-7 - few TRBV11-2 CASSFKGLGSAEQYF TGTGCCAGCAGCTTTAAGGGACTTGGGTCAGCCGAGCAGTACTTC
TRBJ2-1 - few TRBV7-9 CASRGVGGALPGEQFF TGTGCCAGCAGGGGAGTTGGGGGGGCCCTTCCCGGTGAGCAGTTCTTC
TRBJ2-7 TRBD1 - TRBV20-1 CSARGYYEQYF TGCAGTGCCAGGGGGTATTACGAGCAGTACTTC
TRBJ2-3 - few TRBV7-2 CASSFNLDTQYF TGTGCCAGCAGCTTTAACCTGGATACGCAGTATTTT
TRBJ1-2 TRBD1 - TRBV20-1 CSATLGTGGYYGYTF TGCAGTGCCACTCTGGGGACAGGCGGTTACTATGGCTACACCTTC
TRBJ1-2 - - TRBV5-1 CASSPGRTNYGYTF TGCGCCAGCAGCCCGGGACGGACTAACTATGGCTACACCTTC
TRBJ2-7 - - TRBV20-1 CSARDTGQGLYEQYF TGCAGTGCTAGAGATACGGGCCAGGGGTTATACGAGCAGTACTTC
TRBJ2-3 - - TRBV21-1 CASSLYLLGRESGTGTQYF TGTGCCAGCAGCCTCTACTTGCTGGGCCGGGAATCGGGAACAGGTACGCAGTATTTT
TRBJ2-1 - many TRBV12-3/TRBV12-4 CASSQGRNEQFF TGTGCCAGCAGTCAGGGCAGGAACGAGCAGTTCTTC
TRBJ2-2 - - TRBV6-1 CASSRGLGSPPGELFF TGTGCCAGTAGTCGCGGTCTCGGCTCCCCGCCCGGGGAGCTGTTTTTT
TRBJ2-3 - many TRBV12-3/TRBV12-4 CASSPRSSTDTQYF TGTGCCAGCAGCCCACGAAGTAGCACAGATACGCAGTATTTT